Below, 31 T cell receptor beta chains from the same sample are listed, as sequenced in a study of early T cells in non-severe SARS-CoV-2 infection. MiXCR, applied by TCRdb to the 5' RACE reads, yields one record per CDR3 protein. The table includes tens of thousands of distinct CDR3 sequences, approximately 5.1% detected once. Here the sequenced sample was whole blood, taken at baseline. These receptors all stem from an adult who was a healthcare worker with PCR-confirmed SARS-CoV-2 infection or an uninfected control (not recorded which).

This clonotype was seen at least ten times. This chain joins TRBV6-1 and TRBJ2-2; the match to TRBD2 covers 7 bases. The CDR3 consists of 15 residues. J was trimmed by 2 bases and V by 6 bases; bases with no gene match: 6. The germline CDR1 and CDR2 sequences are MNHNS and SASEGT. In DNA form, the CDR3 reads TGTGCCAGCAGATCTCTAGCGGCCAACACCGGGGAGCTGTTTTTT. It encodes CASRSLAANTGELFF.

At least ten counts were recorded for this clonotype. This sequence joins TRBV28 and TRBJ1-5; 7 bases agree with TRBD1. The CDR3 is 17 amino acids. Losses at the gene ends were 5 bases for V and 2 bases for J; bases not matched to a gene: 12. Germline CDR1 MDHEN, CDR2 SYDVKM. This CDR3 reads CASSPPFFQGGNQPQHF. CDR3 in DNA: TGTGCCAGCAGTCCACCTTTTTTTCAGGGGGGCAATCAGCCCCAGCATTTT.

This clonotype was found many times. The chain has TRBV29-1 and TRBJ2-1, with 10 bases fitting TRBD2. CDR1 and CDR2 from the germline V gene are SQVTM and ANQGSEA. CDR3 size: 13 residues. The CDR3 loop reads CSLRTSGNNEQFF. The CDR3 region has the DNA TGCAGTCTTCGGACTAGCGGAAACAATGAGCAGTTCTTC.

This clonotype has ten or more counts. The genes are TRBV6-2 or TRBV6-3 and TRBJ2-7; TRBD2 aligns across 7 bases. The V and J ends lost 7 bases and 5 bases, in that order; junction bases with no gene match: 14. Germline V gene data show CDR1 as MNHEY and CDR2 as SVGEGT. The CDR3 spans 15 residues. The CDR3 nucleotides are TGTGCCAGCACCGAAGCGGGGCGAGGGAGGGACGAGCAGTACGTC. Translation gives CASTEAGRGRDEQYV.

This clonotype appeared many times. The rearrangement uses TRBV7-3 and TRBJ2-7; TRBD2 matches at 7 bases. The CDR3 covers 15 residues. CDR1 and CDR2 (germline): SGHTA, FQGTGA. After removal of 2 bases from V and 2 bases from J, the junction contained 6 bases not matched to a gene. For the CDR3, the DNA is TGTGCCAGCAGCTTAGCGGGAGTGGGAACCTACGAGCAGTACTTC. Its translation: CASSLAGVGTYEQYF.

This clonotype showed up many times. Mismatch with germline at one junction end may stem from a read error. The chain has TRBV12-3 or TRBV12-4 and TRBJ1-1; 7 bases agree with TRBD1. The CDR3 is made up of 13 amino acids. For the CDR3, the DNA is TGTGTCAGCAGACGAGACAGGGTCACTGAAGCTTTCTTT. This translates into CVSRRDRVTEAFF.

V usage is TRBV4-1 and J usage is TRBJ1-1; possible D gene TRBD1, 5 bases. The CDR3 has 14 amino acids. V dropped 4 bases and J dropped 0 bases, with 9 bases sitting between them. Germline loops: CDR1 MGHRA, CDR2 YSYEKL. The DNA for the CDR3 is TGCGCCAGCAGCCGGGGGAGAATGAACACTGAAGCTTTCTTT. This encodes CASSRGRMNTEAFF.

This clonotype was observed many times. This chain connects TRBV4-2 to TRBJ2-1, with D possibly called TRBD1 or TRBD2 (5 bases each). The ends were cut back, 0 bases at V and 2 bases at J, with 14 bases in the middle. CDR1 is LGHNA and CDR2 is YNFKEQ in the germline V gene. The CDR3 has 17 residues. CDR3 loop: CASSQDIWQGAYNEQFF. CDR3 DNA sequence: TGTGCCAGCAGCCAAGATATTTGGCAGGGAGCCTACAATGAGCAGTTCTTC.

This clonotype has ten or more counts. The J gene is TRBJ2-1, the V gene TRBV27; perhaps TRBD1 as D (5 bases). Germline V lookup: CDR1 MNHEY, CDR2 SMNVEV (reference sequence). Trimming stripped 5 bases from V and 8 bases from J, with 16 bases between. CDR3 size: 14 residues. CDR3 DNA sequence: TGTGCCAGCAGTCGACAGCTGGGCCATTATGAGCAGTTCTTC. Translated, it gives CASSRQLGHYEQFF.

This clonotype occurred many times. A read error may account for a junction end that differs from germline. The chain uses TRBV12-3 or TRBV12-4 and TRBJ1-3; D is possibly TRBD1 (5 bases). The CDR3 is made up of 12 amino acids. The chain's CDR3 is CAAGHSENTIYF. Written as DNA, the CDR3 is TGTGCCGCGGGGCACTCTGAAAACACCATATATTTT.

This clonotype occurred a few times. This rearrangement joins TRBV12-3 or TRBV12-4 to TRBJ1-5, with D possibly TRBD1 on 6 matching bases. The V end was cut by 1 base, the J end by 1 base, with 8 bases between. This CDR3 has 15 amino acids. This chain's CDR3 is CASSLGDTSNQPQHF. CDR3 bases: TGTGCCAGCAGTTTAGGGGACACCAGCAATCAGCCCCAGCATTTT.

This clonotype was observed at least ten times. The chain joins TRBV4-2 to TRBJ2-3; 13 bases are a match to TRBD2. CDR3 length: 16 residues. With 4 bases clipped from V and 1 base from J, the junction kept 2 bases outside the gene matches. The germline CDR1 and CDR2 sequences are LGHNA and YNFKEQ. CDR3: CASSLGTSGGTDTQYF. CDR3 nucleotides: TGTGCCAGCAGCCTCGGGACTAGCGGGGGCACAGATACGCAGTATTTT.

This clonotype was recorded at least ten times. The genes are TRBV5-1 and TRBJ1-4; D unclear. V was pared by 4 bases and J by 0 bases, with 10 bases between. The CDR3 loop spans 15 amino acids. Germline V gene lookup returns CDR1 SGHRS and CDR2 YFSETQ. The CDR3 coding sequence is TGCGCCAGCAGCCGCGGACGGTCAACTAATGAAAAACTGTTTTTT. Translated, it gives CASSRGRSTNEKLFF.

This clonotype appeared many times. The V call is TRBV7-8, the J call TRBJ2-1; 10 bases map to TRBD2. Germline values: CDR1 SGHVS, CDR2 FQNEAQ. CDR3 length: 17 amino acids. The trim removed 5 bases at V and 8 bases at J, leaving 15 bases unmatched. CDR3 in DNA: TGTGCCAGCAGCCCCTCCCGGGGGGGGCTAGCGGGAGATGAGCAGTTCTTC. Protein product: CASSPSRGGLAGDEQFF.

This clonotype appeared many times. V is TRBV7-6 and J is TRBJ2-3; TRBD2 matches at 10 bases. The CDR3 is 16 amino acids. Trimming removed 1 base from V and 3 bases from J; junction bases left unmatched: 4. The germline gives CDR1 SGHVS, CDR2 FNYEAQ. The CDR3 coding sequence is TGTGCCAGCAGCTTAGGTCTAGCGGGAGTTACAGATACGCAGTATTTT. Translation gives CASSLGLAGVTDTQYF.

This clonotype was observed at least ten times. The V call is TRBV11-2, the J call TRBJ1-2; D is uncertain. Germline CDR1 SGHAT, CDR2 FQNNGV. V was cut by 5 bases and J by 11 bases, with 15 bases left in between. The CDR3 covers 12 residues. CDR3 DNA sequence: TGTGCCAGCAGCCATCCGGGAGACCAGTACACCTTC. It yields the protein CASSHPGDQYTF. Based on the CDR3 plus reference TRBV11-2 and TRBJ1-2, the full variable domain is EAGVAQSPRYKIIEKRQSVAFWCNPISGHATLYWYQQILGQGPKLLIQFQNNGVVDDSQLPKDRFSAERLKGVDSTLKIQPAKLEDSAVYLCASSHPGDQYTFGSGTRLTVV.

This clonotype was detected ten times or more. CDR3 sequence: CSARDISGSSYEQYF. DNA of the CDR3: TGCAGTGCTAGAGATATAAGCGGGAGCTCCTACGAGCAGTACTTC. The chain employs TRBV20-1 and TRBJ2-7; 8 nucleotides align to TRBD2. The CDR3 consists of 15 residues. Trimming cost V 0 bases and J 0 bases; bases outside gene matches: 4. Germline lookup yields CDR1 DFQATT and CDR2 SNEGSKA (reference sequence).

V and J are TRBV6-8 and TRBJ2-7; TRBD1 aligns across 7 bases. This CDR3 spans 15 amino acids. The germline V gene has CDR1 MNHGY and CDR2 SAAAGT. The V and J ends lost 6 bases and 2 bases, in that order; junction bases with no gene match: 10. The CDR3 DNA follows: TGTGCCAGCAGCCCAGACAGGGAAGCAACCTACGAGCAGTACTTC. Translation gives CASSPDREATYEQYF.

The chain employs TRBV20-1 and TRBJ1-2; D is ambiguous. The CDR3 has 13 residues. In germline, CDR1 is DFQATT, CDR2 SNEGSKA (reference sequence). V gave up 3 bases and J gave up 6 bases, with 14 bases separating them. The CDR3: CSASARNRHGYTF. CDR3 in DNA: TGCAGTGCTAGTGCCAGGAATAGACATGGCTACACCTTC.

The chain couples TRBV11-2 to TRBJ2-5; D not certain. Trimming cost V 3 bases and J 0 bases, with 5 bases left between them. The CDR3 is 13 residues long. Germline V gene data show CDR1 as SGHAT and CDR2 as FQNNGV. The DNA of the CDR3 is TGTGCCAGCAGCTTCCCGTACCAAGAGACCCAGTACTTC. This encodes CASSFPYQETQYF.

This clonotype was picked up many times. This rearrangement joins TRBV30 to TRBJ1-6, with 7 positions matching TRBD1. With 4 bases clipped from V and 10 bases from J, the junction kept 7 bases outside the gene matches. This CDR3 has 13 amino acids. Looked up from germline, CDR1 is GTSNPN and CDR2 is SVGIG (reference sequence). CDR3 residues: CAWTKGTASPLHF. The CDR3 DNA sequence: TGTGCCTGGACCAAAGGGACAGCCTCACCCCTCCACTTT.

V gene TRBV24-1 combines with J gene TRBJ2-1, with 7 bases lining up with TRBD1. V lost 7 bases to trimming and J lost 2 bases; unmatched junction nucleotides: 4. This CDR3 has 14 amino acids. CDR1 and CDR2 (germline): KGHDR, SFDVKD. CDR3 loop: CATSRQGAYNEQFF. For the CDR3, the DNA is TGTGCCACCAGCCGACAGGGAGCCTACAATGAGCAGTTCTTC.

The CDR3 bases are TGTGCCAGCAGCTTAGCCGGCCTCCAAGAGACCCAGTACTTC. It translates to CASSLAGLQETQYF. The chain joins TRBV7-2 to TRBJ2-5; D is unresolved. This CDR3 contains 14 residues. The germline V and J ends were trimmed by 0 bases and 1 base, with 6 bases remaining between them. Per the germline V gene, CDR1 is SGHTA and CDR2 is FQGNSA.

This clonotype appeared many times. This chain uses TRBV29-1 with TRBJ1-5; no reliable D call. Germline V gene sequence: CDR1 SQVTM, CDR2 ANQGSEA. The V gene lost 4 bases and the J gene lost 4 bases, with 11 bases spanning the gap. The CDR3 is 13 amino acids. CDR3 nucleotide sequence: TGCAGCGTTGCACCGGACGGGAATCAGCCCCAGCATTTT. It specifies CSVAPDGNQPQHF.

This clonotype has at least ten counts. The chain carries TRBV28 and TRBJ2-7; 8 positions match TRBD1. With V trimmed by 5 bases and J by 9 bases, 15 bases remained unmatched. This CDR3 is built from 15 residues. Germline CDR1 MDHEN, CDR2 SYDVKM. This CDR3 reads CASSIPIGQGKGQYF. Written as DNA, the CDR3 is TGTGCCAGCAGTATACCTATTGGACAGGGAAAAGGGCAGTACTTC.

This clonotype appeared many times. The chain carries TRBV20-1 and TRBJ2-1; no clear D. Trimming pared 3 bases from V and 3 bases from J, leaving 12 bases between. Germline lookup yields CDR1 DFQATT and CDR2 SNEGSKA (reference sequence). The CDR3 has 14 amino acids. CDR3: CSARDQGRYNEQFF. For the CDR3, the DNA is TGCAGTGCTAGGGACCAAGGACGCTACAATGAGCAGTTCTTC.

At least ten counts were recorded for this clonotype. This chain connects TRBV5-1 to TRBJ2-1, with 8 bases aligning to TRBD2. J lost 0 bases, V lost 1 base, and 9 bases had no gene match. The germline V gene encodes CDR1 SGHRS and CDR2 YFSETQ. CDR3 length: 18 amino acids. CDR3 nucleotides: TGCGCCAGCAGCTTGTGGAGACTAGCGCCCAGCTCCTACAATGAGCAGTTCTTC. This translates into CASSLWRLAPSSYNEQFF.

This clonotype was seen at least ten times. The gene calls are TRBV4-3 and TRBJ1-2; D is possibly TRBD1 (6 bases). Germline V CDR1 and CDR2: LGHNA, YSLEER. Between the trimmed V and J ends, which lost 0 bases and 6 bases, there was a span of 17 bases. The CDR3 contains 16 residues. CDR3 protein: CASSQERGWNENGYTF. CDR3 sequence (DNA): TGCGCCAGCAGCCAAGAAAGGGGGTGGAACGAGAATGGCTACACCTTC.

This clonotype was counted many times. This sequence joins TRBV11-1 and TRBJ1-1; TRBD1 aligns across 11 bases. With V trimmed by 4 bases and J by 2 bases, 3 bases remained unmatched. CDR1 SGHAT and CDR2 FQDESV come from the germline V gene (reference sequence). This CDR3 region has 15 residues. The CDR3, as DNA: TGTGCCAGCAGCTGGACAGGGGGCATAAACACTGAAGCTTTCTTT. Translating it yields CASSWTGGINTEAFF.

At least ten counts were recorded for this clonotype. The J gene is TRBJ2-7, the V gene TRBV20-1; 11 bases are shared with TRBD2. The length of the CDR3 is 14 residues. V gave up 6 bases and J gave up 3 bases; unmatched junction bases: 7. Germline V CDR1 and CDR2: DFQATT, SNEGSKA (reference sequence). This chain's CDR3 is CSAQGLAANYEQYF. DNA for the CDR3: TGCAGTGCCCAGGGACTAGCGGCAAACTACGAGCAGTACTTC.

The rearrangement joins TRBV30 to TRBJ1-1; TRBD1 might be the D (5 bases). Between the trimmed V and J ends, which lost 0 bases and 3 bases, there was a span of 14 bases. Germline V gene sequence: CDR1 GTSNPN, CDR2 SVGIG (reference sequence). The CDR3 covers 15 residues. As DNA, the CDR3 is TGTGCCTGGAGTGTACGTAGGGGATTCTACACTGAAGCTTTCTTT. It translates to CAWSVRRGFYTEAFF.